These T cell receptor beta chains were read from a single sample in a study of blood T cell repertoires in COVID-19. Profiling relied on immunoSEQ multiplex PCR, and the TCRdb table lists in-frame clones only, not all of them. The data show roughly 270,000 clones, around 85% seen once. Material: peripheral blood. These receptors were taken from a man between 45 and 60 years old with active or convalescent COVID-19. Each CDR3 is given with its conserved first and last residue. D genes are given only for firm matches. A clone size is listed for some rows: how often the clone was seen (once, few, many), or a class if it is expanded.

cdr3_length	v_call	clone_size	d_call	j_call	cdr3_aa	cdr3_nt
15	TRBV5-8	few	-	TRBJ2-1	CASTFSLAPYNEQFF	TGTGCCAGCACTTTCTCTCTAGCCCCCTACAATGAGCAGTTCTTC
18	TRBV5-1	once	-	TRBJ2-5	CASSQMPSWSPGEETQYF	TGCGCCAGCAGCCAAATGCCCTCTTGGAGTCCTGGGGAGGAGACCCAGTACTTC
14	TRBV30	-	-	TRBJ1-1	CAWSVKTSRTEAFF	TGTGCCTGGAGTGTAAAGACTTCCCGAACTGAAGCTTTCTTT
10	TRBV30	-	-	TRBJ1-1	CAWSKREAFF	TGTGCCTGGAGTAAGAGGGAAGCTTTCTTT
15	TRBV28	-	TRBD1	TRBJ1-1	CASSPRDRWGTEAFF	TGTGCCAGCAGTCCCCGGGACAGATGGGGCACTGAAGCTTTCTTT
10	TRBV19	-	-	TRBJ2-5	CASRGKTQYF	TGTGCCTCAAGGGGGAAGACCCAGTACTTC
15	TRBV4-2	-	-	TRBJ2-5	CASSQEGGRGETQYF	TGTGCCAGCAGCCAAGAAGGGGGAAGGGGAGAGACCCAGTACTTC
13	TRBV19	-	-	TRBJ1-1	CASSFLENTEAFF	TGTGCCAGTAGTTTTCTAGAGAACACTGAAGCTTTCTTT
14	TRBV6-5	-	TRBD1	TRBJ2-5	CASRATGGRETQYF	TGTGCCAGCAGAGCAACAGGGGGCAGGGAAACCCAGTACTTC
15	TRBV5-1	-	TRBD2	TRBJ2-7	CASSPRTSGSYEQYF	TGCGCCAGCAGCCCCCGGACTAGCGGTTCCTACGAGCAGTACTTC
12	TRBV7-9	once	-	TRBJ1-6	CASSLLNSPLHF	TGTGCCAGCAGCTTATTAAATTCACCCCTCCACTTT
15	TRBV18	-	-	TRBJ1-2	CASSLQGGARYGYTF	TGTGCCAGCTCACTACAAGGAGGGGCGCGGTATGGCTACACCTTC
18	TRBV5-1	-	TRBD2	TRBJ2-1	CASRLAGTSGSSYNEQFF	TGCGCCAGCAGATTAGCCGGGACTAGCGGAAGCTCCTACAATGAGCAGTTCTTC
14	TRBV28	-	-	TRBJ1-2	CASSRRGVLYGYTF	TGTGCCAGCAGCAGGCGGGGGGTACTATATGGCTACACCTTC
16	TRBV24-1	-	TRBD2	TRBJ2-5	CATSDLGGVNQETQYF	TGTGCCACCAGTGACTTGGGGGGGGTAAACCAAGAGACCCAGTACTTC
17	TRBV10-3	-	-	TRBJ1-1	CAISESNLPGMNTEAFF	TGTGCCATCAGTGAGTCGAATCTCCCGGGGATGAACACTGAAGCTTTCTTT
16	TRBV5-6	once	TRBD1	TRBJ2-1	CATQIGKGQVHNEQFF	TGTGCCACCCAGATAGGTAAGGGACAGGTGCACAATGAGCAGTTCTTC
16	TRBV7-9	few	-	TRBJ1-3	CASSLVPGLAGNTIYF	TGTGCCAGCAGCTTAGTCCCAGGGTTAGCTGGAAACACCATATATTTT
14	TRBV9	-	TRBD1	TRBJ1-1	CASSVQQGLTEAFF	TGTGCCAGCAGCGTACAACAGGGGCTCACTGAAGCTTTCTTT
16	TRBV14	once	TRBD1	TRBJ2-4	CASSPGQGLAKNIQYF	TGTGCCAGCAGCCCGGGACAGGGGTTAGCCAAAAACATTCAGTACTTC
14	TRBV6-6	-	TRBD1	TRBJ1-2	CASRGTGDTHGYTF	TGTGCCAGCAGAGGCACAGGGGATACCCATGGCTACACCTTC
16	TRBV6-5	once	TRBD1	TRBJ2-7	CASSYSPGTGSDEQYF	TGTGCCAGCAGTTACTCCCCCGGGACAGGGTCCGACGAGCAGTACTTC
16	TRBV6-5	-	-	TRBJ2-7	CASSSGGPPGGYEQYF	TGTGCCAGCAGTTCTGGGGGCCCCCCGGGAGGCTACGAGCAGTACTTC
14	TRBV5-1	-	TRBD2	TRBJ2-5	CASSTGGVEETQYF	TGCGCCAGCAGCACGGGAGGGGTAGAAGAGACCCAGTACTTC
17	TRBV28	-	-	TRBJ1-1	CASSSATLGHMNTEAFF	TGTGCCAGCAGTTCTGCTACGTTGGGACACATGAACACTGAAGCTTTCTTT
15	TRBV3-1/TRBV3-2	-	-	TRBJ1-2	CASSQDLFHRDGYTF	TGTGCCAGCAGCCAAGATCTTTTCCATCGAGATGGCTACACCTTC
13	TRBV14	-	-	TRBJ2-2	CASSQAEGGELFF	TGTGCCAGCAGCCAAGCGGAGGGGGGGGAGCTGTTTTTT
15	TRBV5-8	-	-	TRBJ1-1	CASLLGGSGVAEAFF	TGTGCCAGTTTATTGGGGGGGAGCGGGGTGGCTGAAGCTTTCTTT
15	TRBV5-6	once	TRBD1	TRBJ2-5	CASSLGTGAQETQYF	TGTGCCAGCAGCTTGGGGACAGGGGCCCAAGAGACCCAGTACTTC
14	TRBV24-1	once	-	TRBJ2-5	CATSDPGASETQYF	TGTGCCACCAGTGATCCAGGGGCTTCTGAGACCCAGTACTTC
15	TRBV5-6	few	TRBD2	TRBJ2-7	CASSSLAAGDYEQYF	TGTGCCAGCAGCTCGCTCGCAGCGGGAGACTACGAGCAGTACTTC
16	TRBV6-2/TRBV6-3	few	-	TRBJ1-2	CASSYEGRGRDYGYTF	TGTGCCAGCAGTTACGAGGGCAGGGGACGGGACTATGGCTACACCTTC
13	TRBV29-1	-	-	TRBJ2-7	CSVDAGKGGEQYF	TGCAGCGTTGATGCGGGGAAGGGTGGCGAGCAGTACTTC
12	TRBV20-1	-	-	TRBJ2-5	CSASSPEETQYF	TGCAGTGCGAGTAGCCCGGAAGAGACCCAGTACTTC
15	TRBV21-1	many	-	TRBJ1-4	CASSNRDRANEKLFF	TGTGCCAGCAGTAACAGGGATAGAGCTAATGAAAAACTGTTTTTT
14	TRBV9	few	-	TRBJ2-7	CASSVRADTYEQYF	TGTGCCAGCAGCGTCAGGGCGGACACCTACGAGCAGTACTTC
15	TRBV14	-	-	TRBJ2-5	CASSQDRVGQETQYF	TGTGCCAGCAGCCAAGACCGGGTGGGCCAAGAGACCCAGTACTTC
15	TRBV9	-	TRBD1	TRBJ1-2	CASSVATGQLGGYTF	TGTGCCAGCAGCGTTGCGACAGGGCAGTTGGGTGGCTACACCTTC
16	TRBV4-1	-	-	TRBJ1-1	CASSLSLRQMNTEAFF	TGCGCCAGCAGCCTGTCGTTGCGGCAGATGAACACTGAAGCTTTCTTT
13	TRBV14	-	-	TRBJ2-5	CASSFSGEETQYF	TGTGCCAGCAGTTTTAGCGGAGAAGAGACCCAGTACTTC
14	TRBV6-5	-	-	TRBJ2-2	CASSYSILAGELFF	TGTGCCAGCAGTTACTCCATCCTCGCGGGGGAGCTGTTTTTT
17	TRBV6-6	once	TRBD2	TRBJ2-5	CASSRLAGGPGGETQYF	TGTGCCAGCAGTCGACTAGCGGGAGGGCCGGGAGGAGAGACCCAGTACTTC
16	TRBV29-1	once	-	TRBJ2-7	CSVEGRGTSGSYEQYF	TGCAGCGTTGAAGGTAGGGGGACATCGGGATCCTACGAGCAGTACTTC
15	TRBV15	once	-	TRBJ1-2	CATSSRGISNYGYTF	TGTGCCACCAGTTCTCGGGGGATTTCTAACTATGGCTACACCTTC